This TCR beta chain derives from a study of cytomegalovirus exposure and HLA in healthy donors. Study findings and constraints: CMV serostatus stood as the only immune exposure information on hand. As a later analysis showed, several of the most significant clusters appeared to be linked to common viral pathogens. For presence/absence analyses, sequencing depth was assumed to be roughly uniform across donors.

On this clone: Its antigen is as yet unknown.

The germline V gene has CDR1 SNHLY and CDR2 FYNNEI. This CDR3 is 15 amino acids long. With 3 bases removed from V and 3 bases from J, the gap between germline ends came to 14 bases. Vbeta (60) and Jbeta (13) primers were used in the PCR. TCRdb's table, derived via immunoSEQ multiplex PCR, lists solely in-frame clones and lacks some. The repertoire holds 50,000 to 55,000 clones, with 81% as singletons. This clonotype originated in a boy younger than 18 in good health and CMV-seropositive. Material: PBMCs. The chain joins TRBV2 to TRBJ1-1; a possible D gene is TRBD1 (5 bases). The CDR3 DNA reads as TGTGCCAGCAGTGAGGGCGGGGCGGAGTACACTGAAGCTTTCTTT. It encodes CASSEGGAEYTEAFF.